This T cell receptor beta chain was identified in a study of Graves' ophthalmopathy and Graves' hyperthyroidism. The wider study: Investigators collected peripheral blood at initial diagnosis, before any treatment was given.

Amplification from RNA transcripts yielded the TCR beta CDR3 regions. RT-PCR was first run with HTBI primers, then multiplex PCR in a second round. In TCRdb, the multiplex PCR reads were re-called with MiXCR into one record per CDR3 protein. The table lists 300,000 to 350,000 distinct CDR3 sequences, 17% of them singletons, with 9% to 15% in the top ten. With regard to this clonotype: The junction shows a germline mismatch at one end, possibly a read error.

CDR1 and CDR2 (germline): SSHAT, FNYEAQ (reference sequence). There are 15 residues in the CDR3. Input material: peripheral blood. The gene calls are TRBV7-7 and TRBJ2-5; D remains unclear. This sequence originates from an adult man with Graves' ophthalmopathy. The CDR3 nucleotides read TGTGCTAGCAGCCCCGGACGATCCCTTCAAGAGACCCAGTACTTC. It yields the protein CASSPGRSLQETQYF.